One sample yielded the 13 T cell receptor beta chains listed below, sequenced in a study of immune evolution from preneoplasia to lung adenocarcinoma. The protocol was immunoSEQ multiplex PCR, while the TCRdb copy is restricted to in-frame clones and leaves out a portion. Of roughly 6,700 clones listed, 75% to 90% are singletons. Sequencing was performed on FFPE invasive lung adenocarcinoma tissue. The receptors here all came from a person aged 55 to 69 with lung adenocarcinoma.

In nucleotides, the CDR3 is TGTGCCAGCAACACGTGGACGGATCAGCCCCAGCATTTT. Translated: CASNTWTDQPQHF. The J gene is TRBJ1-5, the V gene TRBV2; D call uncertain. V was pared by 7 bases and J by 5 bases, with 12 bases between. The CDR3 totals 13 residues. Germline V lookup: CDR1 SNHLY, CDR2 FYNNEI.

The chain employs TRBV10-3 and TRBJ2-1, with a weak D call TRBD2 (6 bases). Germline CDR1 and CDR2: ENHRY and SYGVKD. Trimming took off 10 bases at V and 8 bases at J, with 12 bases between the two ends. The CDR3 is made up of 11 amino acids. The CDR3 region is CATRGRDEQFF. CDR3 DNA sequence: TGTGCCACCCGGGGGAGAGATGAGCAGTTCTTC.

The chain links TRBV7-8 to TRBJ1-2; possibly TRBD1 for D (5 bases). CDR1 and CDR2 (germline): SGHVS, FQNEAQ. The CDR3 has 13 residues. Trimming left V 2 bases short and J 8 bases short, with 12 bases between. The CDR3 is CASSLTRADGYTF. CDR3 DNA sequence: TGTGCCAGCAGCTTAACCAGGGCCGACGGCTACACCTTC.

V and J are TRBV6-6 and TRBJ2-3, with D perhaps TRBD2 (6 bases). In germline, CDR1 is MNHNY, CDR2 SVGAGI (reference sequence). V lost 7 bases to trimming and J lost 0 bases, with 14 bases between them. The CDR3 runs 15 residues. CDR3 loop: CASKGTPLSTDTQYF. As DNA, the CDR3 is TGTGCCAGCAAAGGGACTCCCCTTAGCACAGATACGCAGTATTTT.

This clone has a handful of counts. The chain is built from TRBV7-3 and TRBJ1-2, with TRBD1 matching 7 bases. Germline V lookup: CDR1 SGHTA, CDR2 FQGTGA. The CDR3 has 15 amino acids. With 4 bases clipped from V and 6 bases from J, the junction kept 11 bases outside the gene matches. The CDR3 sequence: CASSSTPGQTNGYTF. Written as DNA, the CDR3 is TGTGCCAGCAGCTCAACCCCGGGACAGACTAATGGCTACACCTTC.

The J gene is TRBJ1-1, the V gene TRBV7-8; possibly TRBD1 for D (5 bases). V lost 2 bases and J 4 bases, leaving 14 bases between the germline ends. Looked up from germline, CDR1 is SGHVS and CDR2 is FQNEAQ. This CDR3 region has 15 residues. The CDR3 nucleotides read TGTGCCAGCAGCTTACGTCAGGGCTCCAGCACTGAAGCTTTCTTT. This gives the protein CASSLRQGSSTEAFF. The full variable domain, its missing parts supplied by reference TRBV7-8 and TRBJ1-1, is GAGVSQSPRYKVAKRGQDVALRCDPISGHVSLFWYQQALGQGPEFLTYFQNEAQLDKSGLPSDRFFAERPEGSVSTLKIQRTQQEDSAVYLCASSLRQGSSTEAFFGQGTRLTVV.

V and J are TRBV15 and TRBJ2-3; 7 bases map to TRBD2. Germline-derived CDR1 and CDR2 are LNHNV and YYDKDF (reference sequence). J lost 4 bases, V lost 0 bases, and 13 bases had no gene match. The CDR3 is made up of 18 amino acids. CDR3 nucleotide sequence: TGTGCCACCAGCAGAGATCTTATTAGAGGCGGGAGACCAGATACGCAGTATTTT. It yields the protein CATSRDLIRGGRPDTQYF.

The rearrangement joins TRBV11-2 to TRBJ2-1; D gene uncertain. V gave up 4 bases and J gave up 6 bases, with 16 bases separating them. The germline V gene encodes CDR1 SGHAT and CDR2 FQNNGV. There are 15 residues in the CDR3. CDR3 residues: CASSSPWVAPNEQFF. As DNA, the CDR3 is TGTGCCAGCAGCTCCCCGTGGGTAGCCCCCAATGAGCAGTTCTTC.

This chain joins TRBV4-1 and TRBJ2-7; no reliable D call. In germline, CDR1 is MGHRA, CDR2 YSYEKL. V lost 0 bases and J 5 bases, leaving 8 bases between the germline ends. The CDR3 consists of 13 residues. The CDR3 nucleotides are TGCGCCAGCAGCCAAGATTTCCAGAACGAGCAGTACTTC. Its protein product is CASSQDFQNEQYF.

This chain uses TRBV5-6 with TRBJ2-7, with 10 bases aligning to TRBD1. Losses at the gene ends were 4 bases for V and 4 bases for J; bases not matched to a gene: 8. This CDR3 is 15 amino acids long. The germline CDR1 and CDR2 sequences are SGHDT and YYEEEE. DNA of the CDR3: TGTGCCAGCAGCGGGGGGGACAGGGGATTATACGAGCAGTACTTC. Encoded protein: CASSGGDRGLYEQYF.

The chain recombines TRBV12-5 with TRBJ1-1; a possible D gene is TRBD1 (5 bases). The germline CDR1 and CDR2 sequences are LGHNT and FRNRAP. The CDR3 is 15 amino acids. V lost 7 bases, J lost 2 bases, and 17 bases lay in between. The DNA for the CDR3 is TGTGCTAGTGCCCCGCTAACCGGGGGTAACACTGAAGCTTTCTTT. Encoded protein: CASAPLTGGNTEAFF.

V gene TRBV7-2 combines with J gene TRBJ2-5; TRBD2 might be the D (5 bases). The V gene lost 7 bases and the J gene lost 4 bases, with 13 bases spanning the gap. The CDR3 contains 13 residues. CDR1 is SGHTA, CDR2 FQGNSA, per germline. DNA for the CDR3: TGTGCCAGCAACCCGGCGGCGGGAGAGACCCAGTACTTC. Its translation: CASNPAAGETQYF.

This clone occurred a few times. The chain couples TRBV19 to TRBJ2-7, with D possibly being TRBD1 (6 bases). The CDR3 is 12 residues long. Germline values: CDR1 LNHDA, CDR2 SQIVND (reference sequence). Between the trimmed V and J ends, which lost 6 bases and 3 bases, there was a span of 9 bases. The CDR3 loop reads CASSSGHYEQYF. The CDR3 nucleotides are TGTGCCAGTAGCTCGGGACACTACGAGCAGTACTTC.